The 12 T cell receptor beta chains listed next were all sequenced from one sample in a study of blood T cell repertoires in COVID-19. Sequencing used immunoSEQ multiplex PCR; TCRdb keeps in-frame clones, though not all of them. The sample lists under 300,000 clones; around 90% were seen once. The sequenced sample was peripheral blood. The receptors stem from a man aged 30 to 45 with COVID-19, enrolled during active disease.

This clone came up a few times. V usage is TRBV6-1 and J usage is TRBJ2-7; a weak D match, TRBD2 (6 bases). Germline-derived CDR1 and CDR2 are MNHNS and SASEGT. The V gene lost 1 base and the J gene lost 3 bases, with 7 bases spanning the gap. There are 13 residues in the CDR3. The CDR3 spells CASSEVRDYEQYF. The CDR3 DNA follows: TGTGCCAGCAGTGAAGTGCGGGACTACGAGCAGTACTTC.

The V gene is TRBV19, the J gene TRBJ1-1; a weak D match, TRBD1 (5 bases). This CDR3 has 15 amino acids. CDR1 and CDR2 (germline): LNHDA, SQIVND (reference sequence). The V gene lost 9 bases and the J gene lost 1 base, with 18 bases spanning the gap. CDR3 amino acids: CASLFSRRGNTEAFF. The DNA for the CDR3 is TGTGCCAGCCTATTTTCACGAAGGGGGAACACTGAAGCTTTCTTT.

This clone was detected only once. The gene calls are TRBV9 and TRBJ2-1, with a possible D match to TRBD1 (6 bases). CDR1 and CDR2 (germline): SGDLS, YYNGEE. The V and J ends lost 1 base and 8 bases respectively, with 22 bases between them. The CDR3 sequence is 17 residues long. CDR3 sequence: CASSVKPTGGNGDEQFF. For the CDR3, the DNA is TGTGCCAGCAGCGTAAAACCGACAGGAGGAAATGGCGATGAGCAGTTCTTC.

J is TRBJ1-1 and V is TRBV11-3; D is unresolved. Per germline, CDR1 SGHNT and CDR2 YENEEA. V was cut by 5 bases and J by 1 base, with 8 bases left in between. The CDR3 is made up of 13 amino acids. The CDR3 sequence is CASSLDTNTEAFF. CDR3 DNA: TGTGCCAGCAGCCTCGACACGAACACTGAAGCTTTCTTT.

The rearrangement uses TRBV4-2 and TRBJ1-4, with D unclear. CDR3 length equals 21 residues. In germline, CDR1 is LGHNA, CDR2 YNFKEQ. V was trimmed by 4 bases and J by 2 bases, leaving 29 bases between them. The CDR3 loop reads CASSLPQSSQFGVLTNEKLFF. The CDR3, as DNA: TGTGCCAGCAGCCTCCCTCAGTCCAGTCAATTCGGGGTTTTGACTAATGAAAAACTGTTTTTT.

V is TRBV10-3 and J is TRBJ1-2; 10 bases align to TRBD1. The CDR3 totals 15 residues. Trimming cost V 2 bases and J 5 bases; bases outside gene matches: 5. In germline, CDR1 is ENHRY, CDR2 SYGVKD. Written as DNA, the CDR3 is TGTGCCATCAGTGAGGGGGACAGGGGTTTTTATGGCTACACCTTC. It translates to CAISEGDRGFYGYTF.

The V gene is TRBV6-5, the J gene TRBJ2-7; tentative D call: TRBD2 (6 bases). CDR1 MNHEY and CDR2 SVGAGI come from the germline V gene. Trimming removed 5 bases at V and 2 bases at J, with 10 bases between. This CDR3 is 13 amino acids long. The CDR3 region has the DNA TGTGCCAGCAGTCGGGACTTAACCTACGAGCAGTACTTC. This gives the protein CASSRDLTYEQYF.

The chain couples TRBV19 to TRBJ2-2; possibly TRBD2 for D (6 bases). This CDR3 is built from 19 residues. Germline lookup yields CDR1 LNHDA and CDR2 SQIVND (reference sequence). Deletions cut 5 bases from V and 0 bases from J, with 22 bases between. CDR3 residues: CASSLYGLGGMTNTGELFF. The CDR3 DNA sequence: TGTGCCAGTAGTTTATACGGCCTTGGGGGGATGACGAACACCGGGGAGCTGTTTTTT.

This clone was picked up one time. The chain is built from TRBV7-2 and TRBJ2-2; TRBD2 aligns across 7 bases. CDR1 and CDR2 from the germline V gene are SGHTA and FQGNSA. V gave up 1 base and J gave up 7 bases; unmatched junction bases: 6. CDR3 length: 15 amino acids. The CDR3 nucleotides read TGTGCCAGCAGCTTAGGCGGGGGAGTCGGCGGGGAGCTGTTTTTT. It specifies CASSLGGGVGGELFF.

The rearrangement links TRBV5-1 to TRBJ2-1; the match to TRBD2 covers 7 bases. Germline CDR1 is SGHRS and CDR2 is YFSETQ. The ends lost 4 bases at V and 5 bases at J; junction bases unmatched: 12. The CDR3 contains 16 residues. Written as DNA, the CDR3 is TGCGCCAGCAGCCTATCCCCTGGCGGGACTAACAATGAGCAGTTCTTC. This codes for CASSLSPGGTNNEQFF.

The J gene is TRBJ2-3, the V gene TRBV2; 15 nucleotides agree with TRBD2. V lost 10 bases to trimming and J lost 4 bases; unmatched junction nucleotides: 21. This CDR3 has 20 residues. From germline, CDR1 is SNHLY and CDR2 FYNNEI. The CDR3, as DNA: TGTGCCATCCTCTCCCCGGGACTAGCGGGGGGCATTAACCCCCCAGATACGCAGTATTTT. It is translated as CAILSPGLAGGINPPDTQYF.

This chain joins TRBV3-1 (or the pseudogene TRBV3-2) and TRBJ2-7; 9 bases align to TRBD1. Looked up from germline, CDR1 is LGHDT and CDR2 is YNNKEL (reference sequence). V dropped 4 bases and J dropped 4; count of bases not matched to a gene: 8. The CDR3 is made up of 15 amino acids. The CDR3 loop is CASSRGTGTSYEQYF. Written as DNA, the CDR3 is TGTGCCAGCAGCCGGGGGACAGGGACATCTTACGAGCAGTACTTC.